Below, 5 T cell receptor beta chains from the same sample are listed, as sequenced in a study of T cells in Graves' hyperthyroidism and ophthalmopathy. Amplification targeted TCR beta CDR3 regions from RNA transcripts. Carried out on the TCR CDR3, a first-round RT-PCR used the HTBI primer set. One entry per CDR3 protein, called by TCRdb with MiXCR from the multiplex PCR reads. The sample contains hundreds of thousands of distinct CDR3 sequences, 13% to 15% of which appear only once. Sequenced material: blood. These receptor sequences come from a woman between 45 and 60 years old with Graves' ophthalmopathy.

This clonotype was seen ten or more times. This chain joins TRBV18 and TRBJ1-1; D is unclear. CDR1 is KGHSH, CDR2 LQKENI, per germline. CDR3 size: 16 residues. V was cut by 1 base and J by 3 bases, with 15 bases left in between. The CDR3 region has the DNA TGTGCCAGCTCACCACTGTACGGGCCTGAAGACACTGAAGCTTTCTTT. It is translated as CASSPLYGPEDTEAFF.

There are many counts of this clonotype. The chain joins TRBV30 to TRBJ2-5, with D perhaps TRBD2 (6 bases). V lost 1 base, J lost 5 bases, and 11 bases lay in between. Germline CDR1 reads GTSNPN; CDR2 reads SVGIG (reference sequence). The CDR3 has 13 amino acids. CDR3 DNA: TGTGCCTGGAGTGAACTAGCATCCGAGACCCAGTACTTC. Protein: CAWSELASETQYF. Drawing the rest from reference TRBV30 and TRBJ2-5, the complete variable domain is SQTIHQWPATLVQPVGSPLSLECTVEGTSNPNLYWYRQAAGRGLQLLFYSVGIGQISSEVPQNLSASRPQDRQFILSSKKLLLSDSGFYLCAWSELASETQYFGPGTRLLVL.

This clonotype was observed many times. This chain joins TRBV27 and TRBJ2-2, with TRBD1 matching 7 bases. The CDR3 sequence is 15 residues long. Germline V CDR1 and CDR2: MNHEY, SMNVEV (reference sequence). The V gene end was trimmed by 3 bases and the J gene end by 2 bases; junction bases not matched to a gene: 3. The CDR3 protein is CASSFRDRNTGELFF. CDR3 bases: TGTGCCAGCAGTTTCCGGGACAGAAACACCGGGGAGCTGTTTTTT.

The chain combines TRBV25-1 with TRBJ2-1; D possibly corresponds to TRBD2 (5 bases). The germline V gene encodes CDR1 MGHDK and CDR2 SYGVNS. V shed 6 bases and J shed 10 bases, with 31 bases lying between them. This CDR3 has 18 amino acids. The CDR3 loop is CASRALGGRTRDEREQFF. The CDR3 nucleotides are TGTGCCAGCAGAGCCTTGGGTGGCAGGACGAGGGATGAACGCGAGCAGTTCTTC.

This chain connects TRBV6-1 to TRBJ1-1; 8 positions agree with TRBD1. V lost 5 bases to trimming and J lost 8 bases; unmatched junction nucleotides: 13. CDR3 length: 15 residues. Germline-derived CDR1 and CDR2 are MNHNS and SASEGT. CDR3: CASSPSRSGTGEAFF. In DNA form, the CDR3 reads TGTGCCAGCAGTCCGTCGAGGTCCGGGACAGGAGAAGCTTTCTTT.